This T cell receptor (beta chain) is drawn from a study of Tregs in tolerant kidney transplant recipients. The CDR3 has 15 residues. The germline V gene encodes CDR1 SGHNT and CDR2 YYREEE (reference sequence). V was clipped by 4 bases and J by 2 bases, with 12 bases between them. Method: immunoSEQ multiplex PCR; TCRdb's copy keeps in-frame clones and lacks some. The sample has about 110,000 clones, around 87% seen once. This chain uses TRBV5-4 with TRBJ1-4, with a weak D call TRBD1 (5 bases). Source: CD4+ T cells from blood, taken before the transplant. This TCR was recovered from a human donor who received a combined kidney and bone marrow transplant. In DNA form, the CDR3 reads TGTGCCAGCAGCCCGGAGGGGTTCACTAATGAAAAACTGTTTTTT. Encoded protein: CASSPEGFTNEKLFF. Using reference TRBV5-4 and TRBJ1-4 for the parts outside the CDR3, the full variable domain is ETGVTQSPTHLIKTRGQQVTLRCSSQSGHNTVSWYQQALGQGPQFIFQYYREEENGRGNFPPRFSGLQFPNYSSELNVNALELDDSALYLCASSPEGFTNEKLFFGSGTQLSVL.